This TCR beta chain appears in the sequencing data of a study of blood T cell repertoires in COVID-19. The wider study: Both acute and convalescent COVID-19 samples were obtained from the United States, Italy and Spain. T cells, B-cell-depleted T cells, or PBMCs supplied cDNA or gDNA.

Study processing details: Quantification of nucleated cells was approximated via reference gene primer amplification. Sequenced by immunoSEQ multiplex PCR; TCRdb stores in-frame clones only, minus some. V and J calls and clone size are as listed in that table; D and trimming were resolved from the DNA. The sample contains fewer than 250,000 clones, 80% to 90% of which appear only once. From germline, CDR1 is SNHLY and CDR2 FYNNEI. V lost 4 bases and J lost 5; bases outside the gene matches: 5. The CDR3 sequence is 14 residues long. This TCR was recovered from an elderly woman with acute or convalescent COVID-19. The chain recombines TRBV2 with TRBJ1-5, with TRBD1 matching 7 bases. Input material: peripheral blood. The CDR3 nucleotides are TGTGCCAGCAGTGGGACAGGCCCCTATCAGCCCCAGCATTTT. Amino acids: CASSGTGPYQPQHF.